The 26 T cell receptor beta chains presented below share a single source sample, sequenced in a study of T cells in localized non-small cell lung cancer. Profiled with immunoSEQ multiplex PCR; TCRdb holds only in-frame clones, not every one. This table has some 21,000 clones, around 90% appearing once. The sample in question was peripheral blood mononuclear cells, obtained before any cancer treatment. These receptors were obtained from a male donor at least 60 years old with stage II lung adenocarcinoma.

V and J are TRBV10-3 and TRBJ2-1; no reliable D call. The length of the CDR3 is 15 residues. Germline CDR1 is ENHRY and CDR2 is SYGVKD. The V end was cut by 3 bases, the J end by 9 bases, with 18 bases between. Here the CDR3 reads CAISDPLLPRSEQFF. The CDR3 coding sequence is TGTGCCATCAGTGATCCCCTTTTGCCACGCAGTGAGCAGTTCTTC.

The chain couples TRBV18 to TRBJ1-5; D remains ambiguous. V was shortened by 3 bases and J by 5 bases, with 11 bases between the two germline ends. Germline values: CDR1 KGHSH, CDR2 LQKENI. The CDR3 loop spans 14 amino acids. CDR3 in amino acids: CASSPGNYYQPQHF. In DNA form, the CDR3 reads TGTGCCAGCTCACCCGGAAACTATTATCAGCCCCAGCATTTT.

The chain combines TRBV6-5 with TRBJ2-7, with 9 bases fitting TRBD1. J lost 5 bases, V lost 5 bases, and 7 bases had no gene match. Per the germline V gene, CDR1 is MNHEY and CDR2 is SVGAGI. The CDR3 is 14 residues long. The CDR3 loop is CASSAGTGTHEQYF. Written as DNA, the CDR3 is TGTGCCAGCAGTGCCGGGACAGGGACCCACGAGCAGTACTTC.

The genes are TRBV6-6 and TRBJ2-2; TRBD1 matches at 9 bases. The V and J ends lost 4 bases and 6 bases, in that order; junction bases with no gene match: 6. Germline loops: CDR1 MNHNY, CDR2 SVGAGI (reference sequence). CDR3 length: 15 residues. The CDR3 region is CASSLQGAGSGELFF. The CDR3 DNA reads TGTGCCAGCAGTTTACAGGGGGCAGGGTCCGGGGAGCTGTTTTTT.

CDR3 region: CASGTSGRGFSGANVLTF. In nucleotides, the CDR3 is TGTGCCAGCGGGACTAGCGGGAGAGGCTTCTCTGGGGCCAACGTCCTGACTTTC. This chain joins TRBV28 and TRBJ2-6; 14 nucleotides align to TRBD2. After removal of 8 bases from V and 0 bases from J, the junction contained 6 bases not matched to a gene. The CDR3 consists of 18 residues. Germline assignment: CDR1 MDHEN and CDR2 SYDVKM.

This clone was picked up a small number of times. The J gene is TRBJ2-1, the V gene TRBV5-3; possible D gene TRBD2, 5 bases. TRBV5-3 carries the ORF label, with uncertain function. Trimming took 8 bases from V and 2 from J, leaving 17 bases between them. The CDR3 sequence is 15 residues long. The CDR3 reads CASSHELAPYNEQFF. CDR3 DNA: TGTGCCAGCAGCCACGAGCTAGCACCCTACAATGAGCAGTTCTTC.

The rearrangement joins TRBV6-5 to TRBJ1-5; D not certain. Trimming removed 5 bases from V and 6 bases from J, with 11 bases in between. The CDR3 runs to 13 residues. The germline gives CDR1 MNHEY, CDR2 SVGAGI. The CDR3 protein is CASSPWWPQPQHF. In nucleotides, the CDR3 is TGTGCCAGCAGTCCCTGGTGGCCTCAGCCCCAGCATTTT.

The V gene is TRBV10-3, the J gene TRBJ2-7, with 8 nucleotides matching TRBD1. With 6 bases clipped from V and 2 bases from J, the junction kept 12 bases outside the gene matches. The CDR3 is 16 amino acids. Germline V lookup: CDR1 ENHRY, CDR2 SYGVKD. The CDR3 here is CAIRTGAIHQPYEQYF. CDR3 DNA sequence: TGTGCCATCAGGACAGGGGCGATACATCAACCCTACGAGCAGTACTTC.

This clone was observed a single time. The rearrangement uses TRBV29-1 and TRBJ2-3; no firm D call. The CDR3 extends over 13 amino acids. The germline gives CDR1 SQVTM, CDR2 ANQGSEA. V dropped 0 bases and J dropped 4 bases, with 8 bases sitting between them. Here the CDR3 DNA reads TGCAGCGTTGAAGAAAGTTGGGCAGATACGCAGTATTTT. Its translation: CSVEESWADTQYF.

The chain recombines TRBV9 with TRBJ2-1; 7 nucleotides match TRBD2. The J segment lost 0 bases and the V segment lost 7 bases, leaving 4 bases of the junction unmatched. Germline lookup yields CDR1 SGDLS and CDR2 YYNGEE. The CDR3 has 14 residues. This chain's CDR3 is CASGRESSYNEQFF. In DNA form, the CDR3 reads TGTGCCAGCGGGCGGGAGAGCTCCTACAATGAGCAGTTCTTC.

This chain connects TRBV14 to TRBJ2-5; 8 bases fit TRBD2. The CDR3 has 15 residues. J was trimmed by 1 base and V by 5 bases; bases with no gene match: 6. In germline, CDR1 is SGHDN, CDR2 FVKESK. The CDR3 is CASSSRRGAQETQYF. The CDR3 coding sequence is TGTGCCAGCAGCTCAAGGCGGGGGGCCCAAGAGACCCAGTACTTC. The variable domain in full, completed from reference TRBV14 and TRBJ2-5, reads EAGVTQFPSHSVIEKGQTVTLRCDPISGHDNLYWYRRVMGKEIKFLLHFVKESKQDESGMPNNRFLAERTGGTYSTLKVQPAELEDSGVYFCASSSRRGAQETQYFGPGTRLLVL.

This rearrangement joins TRBV15 to TRBJ2-1; 7 bases agree with TRBD2. Germline trimming cut 4 bases from V and 4 bases from J; bases unmatched to any gene: 13. This CDR3 region has 17 residues. Germline-derived CDR1 and CDR2 are LNHNV and YYDKDF (reference sequence). The CDR3 reads CATSNPPGGSTYNEQFF. The CDR3 DNA is TGTGCCACCAGCAACCCTCCAGGCGGGAGTACTTACAATGAGCAGTTCTTC.

The chain is built from TRBV18 and TRBJ2-7; 14 bases map to TRBD2. CDR3 length equals 14 residues. The V and J ends lost 3 bases and 8 bases, in that order; junction bases with no gene match: 3. Per the germline V gene, CDR1 is KGHSH and CDR2 is LQKENI. The DNA for the CDR3 is TGTGCCAGCTCACCGGGACTAGCGGGAGACAAGCAGTACTTC. Translated, it gives CASSPGLAGDKQYF.

V is TRBV7-9 and J is TRBJ2-3; 10 nucleotides match TRBD2. Germline values: CDR1 SEHNR, CDR2 FQNEAQ (reference sequence). This CDR3 comprises 14 residues. Unmatched junction bases numbered 10, after V lost 5 bases and J lost 11 bases. CDR3 sequence (DNA): TGTGCCAGCAGCCCGGGACTAGCGTCATTGGGGCAGTATTTT. It is translated as CASSPGLASLGQYF.

The CDR3 nucleotides read TGTGCCAGCAGTGACCGGGACAGGGGGGGAGCTTTCTTT. Its translation: CASSDRDRGGAFF. This chain uses TRBV6-1 with TRBJ1-1, with TRBD1 matching 11 bases. The CDR3 has 13 amino acids. V shed 3 bases, J shed 10 bases, and the junction held 4 bases outside the gene matches. The germline V gene encodes CDR1 MNHNS and CDR2 SASEGT.

This clone was recorded a few times. The V gene is TRBV2, the J gene TRBJ1-1, with a possible D match to TRBD1 (5 bases). The germline CDR1 and CDR2 sequences are SNHLY and FYNNEI. Between the trimmed V and J ends, which lost 7 bases and 5 bases, there was a span of 17 bases. The CDR3 runs 14 residues. CDR3 DNA sequence: TGTGCCAGCAAACGGGCCAGGGACGAGACTGAAGCTTTCTTT. It is translated as CASKRARDETEAFF.

CDR3 loop: CASSLRGLDTEAFF. CDR3 nucleotides: TGCGCCAGCAGCTTGCGGGGGCTGGACACTGAAGCTTTCTTT. This chain uses TRBV5-1 with TRBJ1-1; D may be TRBD1 (6 bases). CDR3 size: 14 residues. Per the germline V gene, CDR1 is SGHRS and CDR2 is YFSETQ. Trimming took off 1 base at V and 3 bases at J, with 10 bases between the two ends. The whole variable domain, remainder taken from reference TRBV5-1 and TRBJ1-1, is KAGVTQTPRYLIKTRGQQVTLSCSPISGHRSVSWYQQTPGQGLQFLFEYFSETQRNKGNFPGRFSGRQFSNSRSEMNVSTLELGDSALYLCASSLRGLDTEAFFGQGTRLTVV.

This sequence joins TRBV7-6 and TRBJ2-3, with 8 bases that match TRBD1. Germline trimming cut 1 base from V and 8 bases from J; bases unmatched to any gene: 11. Germline values: CDR1 SGHVS, CDR2 FNYEAQ. The CDR3 covers 16 residues. In DNA form, the CDR3 reads TGTGCCAGCAGCTTAGGGTCACAGGGGGGCTTAGGTACGCAGTATTTT. Amino acid sequence: CASSLGSQGGLGTQYF.

This chain uses TRBV28 with TRBJ1-5, with 8 bases matching TRBD1. J lost 4 bases, V lost 6 bases, and 5 bases had no gene match. CDR3 length: 14 residues. CDR1 and CDR2 (germline): MDHEN, SYDVKM. The CDR3 DNA reads as TGTGCCAGCAGCCGGGACAGGATTAATCAGCCCCAGCATTTT. Its protein is CASSRDRINQPQHF. The whole variable domain, remainder taken from reference TRBV28 and TRBJ1-5, is DVKVTQSSRYLVKRTGEKVFLECVQDMDHENMFWYRQDPGLGLRLIYFSYDVKMKEKGDIPEGYSVSREKKERFSLILESASTNQTSMYLCASSRDRINQPQHFGDGTRLSIL.

This chain uses TRBV10-3 with TRBJ1-4, with D perhaps TRBD1 (5 bases). Germline CDR1 ENHRY, CDR2 SYGVKD. The CDR3 is 13 residues long. Trimming removed 10 bases from V and 5 bases from J, with 14 bases in between. The CDR3 bases are TGTGCCACCGGGGACGGACCAAATGAAAAACTGTTTTTT. Amino acid sequence: CATGDGPNEKLFF.

The chain uses TRBV25-1 and TRBJ2-3; tentative D call: TRBD2 (6 bases). Germline CDR1 MGHDK, CDR2 SYGVNS. The CDR3 has 14 residues. V lost 9 bases to trimming and J lost 6 bases, with 19 bases between them. This chain's CDR3 is CASIAAVEGDTQYF. The CDR3 DNA is TGTGCCAGTATAGCGGCCGTCGAGGGGGATACGCAGTATTTT.

The chain recombines TRBV28 with TRBJ2-7; no clear D. V lost 5 bases to trimming and J lost 3 bases, with 11 bases between them. Germline lookup yields CDR1 MDHEN and CDR2 SYDVKM. The CDR3 runs to 13 residues. CDR3 DNA sequence: TGTGCCAGCAGTGCGACTGCGATCTACGAGCAGTACTTC. Its protein product is CASSATAIYEQYF.

The J gene is TRBJ2-7, the V gene TRBV28; TRBD2 agrees at 7 bases. CDR1 is MDHEN, CDR2 SYDVKM, per germline. The CDR3 sequence is 16 residues long. V dropped 5 bases and J dropped 3; count of bases not matched to a gene: 13. The CDR3 sequence is CASSEQSGTINYEQYF. The CDR3 coding sequence is TGTGCCAGCAGTGAACAGTCCGGGACTATAAACTACGAGCAGTACTTC.

V and J are TRBV4-1 and TRBJ1-2, with TRBD1 as a possible D gene (5 bases). In germline, CDR1 is MGHRA, CDR2 YSYEKL. Trimming shortened V by 3 bases and J by 5 bases, and 19 bases separated the two germline ends. This CDR3 region has 16 residues. The CDR3 sequence is CASSHKRGEGRYGYTF. CDR3 DNA sequence: TGCGCCAGCAGCCACAAAAGAGGGGAGGGGAGGTATGGCTACACCTTC.

The V call is TRBV10-2, the J call TRBJ1-1, with D hard to call. The length of the CDR3 is 12 residues. The germline gives CDR1 WSHSY, CDR2 SAAADI. Trimming shortened V by 4 bases and J by 5 bases, and 8 bases separated the two germline ends. The CDR3 DNA reads as TGCGCCAGCAGTGGTTTGGGGACTGAAGCTTTCTTT. Translated: CASSGLGTEAFF.

The V call is TRBV28, the J call TRBJ1-5; the D is unclear. The CDR3 loop spans 15 amino acids. The V gene's germline CDR1 is MDHEN and CDR2 SYDVKM. V lost 2 bases to trimming and J lost 2 bases, with 10 bases between them. CDR3 DNA sequence: TGTGCCAGCAGTTTAAGAAAGTTCGGCAATCAGCCCCAGCATTTT. Translating it yields CASSLRKFGNQPQHF.